These T cell receptor beta chains were read from a single sample in a study of blood T cell repertoires in COVID-19. Profiling relied on immunoSEQ multiplex PCR, and the TCRdb table lists in-frame clones only, not all of them. The repertoire consists of 18,000 or so clones, with around 82% occurring once and the leading ten covering roughly 13%. What was sequenced was peripheral blood. Receptor source: a man aged 40-55 years with active or convalescent COVID-19. Both conserved end residues are part of each CDR3. D genes are given only for firm matches. Some rows mark clone size as missing; the rest say once, few, many or name a class of expanded clone.

abundance: .
v_gene: TRBV7-9
d_gene: .
j_gene: TRBJ1-2
CDR3aa: CASSPASVQGNYYGYTF
CDR3nt: TGTGCCAGCAGCCCAGCCTCCGTTCAGGGTAACTACTATGGCTACACCTTC

abundance: .
v_gene: TRBV3-1/TRBV3-2
d_gene: .
j_gene: TRBJ2-5
CDR3aa: CASSVRGPEETQYF
CDR3nt: TGTGCCAGCAGCGTTCGCGGTCCAGAAGAGACCCAGTACTTC

abundance: .
v_gene: TRBV12-5
d_gene: .
j_gene: TRBJ1-2
CDR3aa: CASGLVDREGYGYTF
CDR3nt: TGTGCTAGTGGTTTGGTAGACCGGGAGGGCTATGGCTACACCTTC

abundance: .
v_gene: TRBV3-1/TRBV3-2
d_gene: TRBD2
j_gene: TRBJ2-5
CDR3aa: CASSPGVAGQETQYF
CDR3nt: TGTGCCAGCAGCCCCGGGGTAGCGGGACAAGAGACCCAGTACTTC

abundance: .
v_gene: TRBV24-1
d_gene: .
j_gene: TRBJ2-5
CDR3aa: CATSDSRGETQYF
CDR3nt: TGTGCCACCAGTGATTCCCGAGGAGAGACCCAGTACTTC

abundance: .
v_gene: TRBV9
d_gene: .
j_gene: TRBJ2-3
CDR3aa: CASSDSGGMGDTQYF
CDR3nt: TGTGCCAGCAGCGATTCGGGGGGCATGGGAGATACGCAGTATTTT

abundance: .
v_gene: TRBV18
d_gene: TRBD1
j_gene: TRBJ1-6
CDR3aa: CASRKEGARSPLHF
CDR3nt: TGTGCCAGCCGGAAAGAGGGGGCCAGATCACCCCTCCACTTT

abundance: once
v_gene: TRBV3-1/TRBV3-2
d_gene: .
j_gene: TRBJ2-5
CDR3aa: CASSHLEETQYF
CDR3nt: TGTGCCAGCAGCCACCTAGAAGAGACCCAGTACTTC

abundance: .
v_gene: TRBV5-4
d_gene: TRBD1
j_gene: TRBJ1-4
CDR3aa: CASSREGTGREEKLFF
CDR3nt: TGTGCCAGCAGCCGAGAGGGGACAGGTAGAGAAGAAAAACTGTTTTTT

abundance: few
v_gene: TRBV6-4
d_gene: TRBD1
j_gene: TRBJ1-2
CDR3aa: CASRRQGTNYGYTF
CDR3nt: TGTGCCAGCAGGAGACAGGGGACTAACTATGGCTACACCTTC

abundance: .
v_gene: TRBV5-1
d_gene: .
j_gene: TRBJ2-7
CDR3aa: CASSSDGAYEQYF
CDR3nt: TGCGCCAGCAGCTCGGACGGGGCCTACGAGCAGTACTTC

abundance: .
v_gene: TRBV6-1
d_gene: .
j_gene: TRBJ1-2
CDR3aa: CASSENRDYGYTF
CDR3nt: TGTGCCAGCAGTGAAAACCGGGACTATGGCTACACCTTC

abundance: .
v_gene: TRBV5-5
d_gene: .
j_gene: TRBJ2-7
CDR3aa: CASSRGQPSSYEQYF
CDR3nt: TGTGCCAGCAGCCGCGGACAGCCTAGCTCCTACGAGCAGTACTTC

abundance: .
v_gene: TRBV14
d_gene: TRBD1
j_gene: TRBJ1-1
CDR3aa: CASSQRGLFAEAFF
CDR3nt: TGTGCCAGCAGCCAGAGGGGGCTCTTCGCGGAAGCTTTCTTT

abundance: .
v_gene: TRBV30
d_gene: .
j_gene: TRBJ2-5
CDR3aa: CAWSFGGTETQYF
CDR3nt: TGTGCCTGGAGTTTTGGGGGGACGGAGACCCAGTACTTC

abundance: .
v_gene: TRBV23-1
d_gene: .
j_gene: TRBJ1-1
CDR3aa: CASSQSPQDTEAFF
CDR3nt: TGCGCCAGCAGTCAATCGCCCCAGGACACTGAAGCTTTCTTT

abundance: .
v_gene: TRBV2
d_gene: TRBD2
j_gene: TRBJ2-2
CDR3aa: CASKTSGGYTGELFF
CDR3nt: TGTGCCAGCAAGACTAGCGGGGGGTACACCGGGGAGCTGTTTTTT

abundance: .
v_gene: TRBV5-1
d_gene: .
j_gene: TRBJ1-1
CDR3aa: CASSLTESNTEAFF
CDR3nt: TGCGCCAGCAGCTTGACAGAATCGAACACTGAAGCTTTCTTT

abundance: .
v_gene: TRBV5-1
d_gene: .
j_gene: TRBJ2-1
CDR3aa: CASRPPTTPYNEQFF
CDR3nt: TGCGCCAGCAGACCCCCTACGACACCTTACAATGAGCAGTTCTTC

abundance: .
v_gene: TRBV19
d_gene: .
j_gene: TRBJ1-2
CDR3aa: CASAGYGYTF
CDR3nt: TGTGCCAGCGCAGGGTATGGCTACACCTTC

abundance: .
v_gene: TRBV7-9
d_gene: .
j_gene: TRBJ1-1
CDR3aa: CASSFGGAEAFF
CDR3nt: TGTGCCAGCAGCTTCGGCGGGGCTGAAGCTTTCTTT

abundance: .
v_gene: TRBV3-1/TRBV3-2
d_gene: TRBD2
j_gene: TRBJ2-1
CDR3aa: CASSQSGAGGYNEQFF
CDR3nt: TGTGCCAGCAGCCAGTCCGGTGCGGGGGGATACAATGAGCAGTTCTTC

abundance: .
v_gene: TRBV15
d_gene: .
j_gene: TRBJ1-4
CDR3aa: CATSSPGADEKLFF
CDR3nt: TGTGCCACCAGCTCCCCTGGGGCGGATGAAAAACTGTTTTTT

abundance: .
v_gene: TRBV5-5
d_gene: .
j_gene: TRBJ2-5
CDR3aa: CASSTPGGETQYF
CDR3nt: TGTGCCAGCAGCACCCCAGGGGGGGAGACCCAGTACTTC

abundance: few
v_gene: TRBV27
d_gene: .
j_gene: TRBJ1-5
CDR3aa: CASSFGADNQPQHF
CDR3nt: TGTGCCAGCAGTTTTGGGGCAGACAATCAGCCCCAGCATTTT

abundance: few
v_gene: TRBV5-6
d_gene: .
j_gene: TRBJ2-7
CDR3aa: CASSLGGDHLGEQYF
CDR3nt: TGTGCCAGCAGCTTGGGCGGGGATCATCTGGGAGAGCAGTACTTC

abundance: .
v_gene: TRBV23-1
d_gene: .
j_gene: TRBJ1-2
CDR3aa: CASSLYRRGSNYGYTF
CDR3nt: TGCGCCAGCAGCCTTTACAGGAGGGGATCGAACTATGGCTACACCTTC

abundance: .
v_gene: TRBV15
d_gene: .
j_gene: TRBJ2-2
CDR3aa: CATSSTGSGTGELFF
CDR3nt: TGTGCCACCAGCAGTACAGGGTCGGGCACCGGGGAGCTGTTTTTT

abundance: .
v_gene: TRBV30
d_gene: .
j_gene: TRBJ1-4
CDR3aa: CAWGASIEKLFF
CDR3nt: TGTGCCTGGGGGGCTAGTATTGAAAAACTGTTTTTT

abundance: once
v_gene: TRBV5-8
d_gene: TRBD1
j_gene: TRBJ2-7
CDR3aa: CASSLRQGLYNEQYF
CDR3nt: TGTGCCAGCAGCCTCAGACAGGGGCTATACAACGAGCAGTACTTC

abundance: few
v_gene: TRBV9
d_gene: TRBD1
j_gene: TRBJ2-7
CDR3aa: CASAHNGGQGTYEQYF
CDR3nt: TGTGCCAGCGCCCACAACGGGGGACAGGGGACCTACGAGCAGTACTTC

abundance: .
v_gene: TRBV5-1
d_gene: .
j_gene: TRBJ2-2
CDR3aa: CASSLGNSQPGELFF
CDR3nt: TGCGCCAGCAGCTTGGGCAACAGTCAGCCCGGGGAGCTGTTTTTT

abundance: .
v_gene: TRBV4-2
d_gene: TRBD1
j_gene: TRBJ2-1
CDR3aa: CASSQDWRQGVNEQFF
CDR3nt: TGTGCCAGCAGCCAAGATTGGAGACAGGGGGTCAATGAGCAGTTCTTC

abundance: .
v_gene: TRBV7-2
d_gene: TRBD1
j_gene: TRBJ1-1
CDR3aa: CASSANRGRTEAFF
CDR3nt: TGTGCCAGCAGCGCGAACAGGGGGAGGACTGAAGCTTTCTTT

abundance: .
v_gene: TRBV11-3
d_gene: .
j_gene: TRBJ2-1
CDR3aa: CASSLGRGSSYNEQFF
CDR3nt: TGTGCCAGCAGCTTAGGCAGGGGTAGCTCCTACAATGAGCAGTTCTTC

abundance: .
v_gene: TRBV7-2
d_gene: .
j_gene: TRBJ2-3
CDR3aa: CASSFGVGSDTQYF
CDR3nt: TGTGCCAGCAGCTTCGGAGTCGGGTCGGATACGCAGTATTTT

abundance: .
v_gene: TRBV20-1
d_gene: .
j_gene: TRBJ1-2
CDR3aa: CSATAPYGYTF
CDR3nt: TGCAGTGCCACAGCCCCATATGGCTACACCTTC

abundance: .
v_gene: TRBV6-5
d_gene: .
j_gene: TRBJ1-3
CDR3aa: CASSYAGSGNTIYF
CDR3nt: TGTGCCAGCAGTTACGCAGGCTCTGGAAACACCATATATTTT

abundance: once
v_gene: TRBV23-1
d_gene: .
j_gene: TRBJ1-4
CDR3aa: CASSQSTPPNREIITNEKLFF
CDR3nt: TGCGCCAGCAGTCAATCGACCCCACCTAACAGGGAAATCATAACTAATGAAAAACTGTTTTTT

abundance: once
v_gene: TRBV2
d_gene: .
j_gene: TRBJ1-3
CDR3aa: CASSSQGISGNTIYF
CDR3nt: TGTGCCAGCAGCTCACAGGGAATCTCTGGAAACACCATATATTTT

abundance: .
v_gene: TRBV20-1
d_gene: .
j_gene: TRBJ1-1
CDR3aa: CSASVRGGRTEAFF
CDR3nt: TGCAGTGCTAGTGTTCGGGGAGGACGCACTGAAGCTTTCTTT

abundance: .
v_gene: TRBV3-1/TRBV3-2
d_gene: .
j_gene: TRBJ2-1
CDR3aa: CASSTRDTPQFF
CDR3nt: TGTGCCAGCAGCACCCGGGACACACCACAGTTCTTC

abundance: few
v_gene: TRBV7-8
d_gene: TRBD1
j_gene: TRBJ2-1
CDR3aa: CASSLESRGHNEQFF
CDR3nt: TGTGCCAGCAGCTTAGAATCCAGGGGGCATAATGAGCAGTTCTTC

abundance: once
v_gene: TRBV4-1
d_gene: .
j_gene: TRBJ1-1
CDR3aa: CASSRGASTEAFF
CDR3nt: TGCGCCAGCAGCCGAGGAGCTTCCACTGAAGCTTTCTTT

abundance: .
v_gene: TRBV28
d_gene: .
j_gene: TRBJ2-2
CDR3aa: CASSLPDNTGELFF
CDR3nt: TGTGCCAGCAGTTTACCAGATAACACCGGGGAGCTGTTTTTT

abundance: .
v_gene: TRBV30
d_gene: .
j_gene: TRBJ2-5
CDR3aa: CAWGGGSETQYF
CDR3nt: TGTGCCTGGGGCGGAGGGAGTGAGACCCAGTACTTC

abundance: .
v_gene: TRBV3-1/TRBV3-2
d_gene: .
j_gene: TRBJ2-2
CDR3aa: CASSHWLRRVSRELFF
CDR3nt: TGTGCCAGCAGCCACTGGCTGCGGCGGGTCTCTAGGGAGCTGTTTTTT

abundance: .
v_gene: TRBV5-5
d_gene: TRBD1
j_gene: TRBJ1-4
CDR3aa: CASSLPGQGAYEKLFF
CDR3nt: TGTGCCAGCAGCTTGCCGGGACAGGGTGCGTATGAAAAACTGTTTTTT

abundance: once
v_gene: TRBV6-1
d_gene: .
j_gene: TRBJ1-4
CDR3aa: CASSEEEGSGFATNEKLFF
CDR3nt: TGTGCCAGCAGTGAAGAAGAAGGGTCAGGGTTTGCAACTAATGAAAAACTGTTTTTT

abundance: .
v_gene: TRBV5-5
d_gene: TRBD2
j_gene: TRBJ2-2
CDR3aa: CASSLDGRGTSIGELFF
CDR3nt: TGTGCCAGCAGCTTGGACGGGCGGGGGACTTCAATCGGGGAGCTGTTTTTT

abundance: .
v_gene: TRBV30
d_gene: .
j_gene: TRBJ2-7
CDR3aa: CAWSVLASYEQYF
CDR3nt: TGTGCCTGGAGTGTACTAGCTAGCTACGAGCAGTACTTC

abundance: few
v_gene: TRBV27
d_gene: .
j_gene: TRBJ1-6
CDR3aa: CASQGQVNSGLHF
CDR3nt: TGTGCCAGCCAGGGTCAGGTTAATTCAGGCCTCCACTTT

abundance: once
v_gene: TRBV11-2
d_gene: .
j_gene: TRBJ1-1
CDR3aa: CASSLVRGSTEAFF
CDR3nt: TGTGCCAGCAGCTTAGTGAGGGGGTCGACTGAAGCTTTCTTT

abundance: .
v_gene: TRBV18
d_gene: TRBD1
j_gene: TRBJ2-3
CDR3aa: CASSPTGDTDTQYF
CDR3nt: TGTGCCAGCTCACCGACAGGGGACACAGATACGCAGTATTTT

abundance: .
v_gene: TRBV10-1
d_gene: TRBD1
j_gene: TRBJ2-7
CDR3aa: CASIPTGGYEQYF
CDR3nt: TGCGCCAGCATCCCGACAGGGGGCTACGAGCAGTACTTC

abundance: .
v_gene: TRBV5-8
d_gene: TRBD1
j_gene: TRBJ2-7
CDR3aa: CASSFGTGAYEQYF
CDR3nt: TGTGCCAGCAGCTTCGGGACAGGGGCCTACGAGCAGTACTTC

abundance: .
v_gene: TRBV27
d_gene: .
j_gene: TRBJ2-7
CDR3aa: CASSNEDRTAEQYF
CDR3nt: TGTGCCAGCAGTAACGAAGACAGGACTGCCGAGCAGTACTTC

abundance: .
v_gene: TRBV5-6
d_gene: .
j_gene: TRBJ2-1
CDR3aa: CASSLGASYNEQFF
CDR3nt: TGTGCCAGCAGCCTAGGGGCTTCCTACAATGAGCAGTTCTTC

abundance: .
v_gene: TRBV4-1
d_gene: .
j_gene: TRBJ1-5
CDR3aa: CASSQDELGDQPQHF
CDR3nt: TGCGCCAGCAGCCAAGACGAATTAGGGGATCAGCCCCAGCATTTT

abundance: .
v_gene: TRBV6-5
d_gene: .
j_gene: TRBJ1-1
CDR3aa: CASSYSRNTEAFF
CDR3nt: TGTGCCAGCAGTTACTCGAGGAACACTGAAGCTTTCTTT